This T cell receptor beta chain emerged from a study of T-cell memory formation after mild COVID-19 (dated by TCRdb to about 2021). For the study in its entirety: TCR sequence clusters from the two donors were largely donor specific. The cohort comprised two young, previously healthy adult volunteers, one female and one male. Longitudinal TCRalpha and TCRbeta repertoire sequencing tracked T-cell clones expanding and contracting after mild COVID-19 in a couple of donors.

The sequencer was an Illumina NovaSeq 6000. TCRalpha and TCRbeta cDNA libraries were constructed by 5'RACE with constant-segment primers, with sample barcodes and unique molecular identifiers being introduced. Trizol reagent was used to extract RNA from every sample. Amplification of the libraries took two PCR steps, and the second step added a second sample barcode plus Illumina TruSeq adapters. Libraries were sequenced on an Illumina NovaSeq with 2 x 150 bp paired-end reads. Under the source paper's analysis protocol: Demultiplexing of reads and collapsing into UMI-guided consensus sequences were performed with migec v1.2.7. Using mixcr v2.1.11, UMI consensuses were aligned to TRA and TRB V and J templates and then assembled into clonotypes. Clonotypes were classified as expanded or contracted when called significant by both edgeR and NoisET, with noise models trained on biological replicates. For edgeR calls, the cutoffs were a false discovery rate-adjusted p below 0.01 and a log2 fold-change threshold of 1. As an exploratory analysis of dynamics, max-normalized trajectories of the 1000 most abundant clonotypes were examined by PCA with hierarchical clustering. Separately sequenced CD4+ and CD8+ repertoires were used to assign a CD4 or CD8 phenotype to each responding clone. Starting from the raw public reads, TCRdb applied fastp trimming at Q25, assembled clones with MiXCR and retained in-frame beta chains. CDR3 protein duplicates are merged, each entry listing the most common genes and DNA. The V and J calls, along with clone size, are taken from TCRdb and not from the paper's own processing. This sample holds over 250,000 distinct CDR3 sequences; 15% to 20% were observed only once. The biggest ten clones account for 22% of the sample.

About this clonotype itself: No cognate antigen has been identified for it. No quality values exist for individual bases; no much larger clone is one base distant.

The CDR3 contains 14 residues, cysteine and phenylalanine counted. The DNA shown is the 42-base CDR3, in frame from base 1. Sequences SGHVS (CDR1) and FNYEAQ (CDR2) are obtained from the germline V gene. Deletion took 1 base off V and 3 bases off J, with a span of 7 bases between the germline ends. Study-wide conclusions, independent of this receptor: Balanced CD4/CD8 phenotypes were observed for clones contracting from day 15 to 85, whereas a bias towards CD4+ was observed for a second wave of clones expanding from day 15 to 37. The detection of some responding clones in pre-infection memory suggests that pre-existing cross-reactive memory T cells joined the SARS-CoV-2 response. SARS-CoV-2 specificity of the second-wave clones peaking on day 37 was not confirmed. Contracting CD4+ clones were found mainly in CM and EM memory subsets, while CD8+ clones were enriched in EMRA. The study covered only two mild cases, and larger cohorts including severe cases with pre-infection samples were considered necessary.

Ficoll-Paque density gradient centrifugation was the method used to isolate PBMCs. Sequencing input: PBMCs or a T cell subset sorted from them (not recorded which). This clonotype was obtained from a man younger than 30 who had mild COVID-19 (a few samples of this study predate the infection). The sample titles of this study are shuffled in the database, so cell type and time point are left out; the donor was told from shared clones. The V gene is TRBV7-6 and the J gene is TRBJ1-5; the D gene is unclear. The CDR3 region: CASSLEQNNQPQHF. The DNA sequence is given as TGTGCCAGCAGCTTAGAACAGAACAATCAGCCCCAGCATTTT. The full variable domain, completed from the reference TRBV7-6 and TRBJ1-5 proteins outside the CDR3, reads GAGVSQSPRYKVTKRGQDVALRCDPISGHVSLYWYRQALGQGPEFLTYFNYEAQQDKSGLPNDRFSAERPEGSISTLTIQRTEQRDSAMYRCASSLEQNNQPQHFGDGTRLSIL.